This TCR beta chain was captured in a study of T cell repertoires in cytomegalovirus infection. Study information: Both recently identified HLA-C-restricted and well-studied HLA-B-restricted CMV epitopes were used in the study. Public TCR beta signatures marked donors with CMV infection and the matching HLA. Overall study findings and caveats: HLA-C-restricted, CMV-specific TCR beta clonotypes were dominant ex vivo. Cumulative frequency (of public TCR beta family members) identified carriers of CMV plus the relevant HLA.

Trimming left V 4 bases short and J 3 bases short, with 17 bases between. The germline gives CDR1 MNHEY, CDR2 SMNVEV (reference sequence). This CDR3 is 16 amino acids long. MiXCR, applied by TCRdb to the reads, yields one record per CDR3 protein. The table lists a few hundred thousand distinct CDR3 sequences, around 30% of them singletons. Details on this clonotype: Its antigen is still unknown.

The chain combines TRBV27 with TRBJ2-3, with TRBD2 as a possible D gene (5 bases). The TCR was taken from a human donor in good health (CMV status not recorded). Some clones in this sample may be carry-over from other donors' samples. The sample here was cultured PBMCs, taken from culture after CMV antigen stimulation. Here the CDR3 DNA reads TGTGCCAGCAGTTCCATCGGTCGGGAACTAACAGATACGCAGTATTTT. Translated, it gives CASSSIGRELTDTQYF.